This TCR beta chain originates from a study of shared clonotypes between healthy human individuals. Study observations and caveats: Despite large depth, sorted-subset datasets appeared incompletely sequenced.

As for this clone: No antigen is known for it.

The CDR3 covers 14 residues. Trimming pared 1 base from V and 2 bases from J, leaving 12 bases between. Germline CDR1 SQVTM, CDR2 ANQGSEA. The repertoire was sequenced with immunoSEQ multiplex PCR; TCRdb's copy has only in-frame clones and lacks some. This table has fewer than 850,000 clones, less than 95% appearing once. Sample: memory CD8+ T cells from PBMCs. As to subset: CD45RO+ cells pooled with CCR7-negative TemRA cells. The source of this sequence is a man between 18 and 35 years old in good health. Some clones in this sample may be carry-over from other donors' samples. V usage is TRBV29-1 and J usage is TRBJ2-7; no reliable D call. CDR3 sequence: CSVEASELTYEQYF. The CDR3, as DNA: TGCAGCGTTGAAGCCTCAGAGCTCACCTACGAGCAGTACTTC.